Included here is one T cell receptor beta chain sequence, with context. The antigen remains undetermined. CDR3 length: 13 residues. Trimming removed 7 bases from V and 9 bases from J; junction bases left unmatched: 7. CDR1 and CDR2 from the germline V gene are MNHNS and SASEGT. The source of the sample is a study of cytomegalovirus exposure and HLA in healthy donors. Findings and caveats of the study: In a later analysis, about 17,000 TCR beta sequences were associated with HLA alleles at 0.05 false discovery rate. Several V segments, TRBV6-2 and TRBV6-3 among them, could not be told apart and were dropped. An analysis done earlier found most TCR beta V segments productive about 87% or about 30% of the time.

Likely unrecorded immune exposures existed in these nominally healthy donors. 13 Jbeta primers and 60 Vbeta primers were used for the PCR. TCRdb keeps only in-frame clones here, not all; method: immunoSEQ multiplex PCR. Of around 140,000 clones listed, 78% are singletons. The origin of this receptor is a woman aged 18-30 years in good health and CMV-seronegative. Material for sequencing was PBMCs. This chain links TRBV6-1 with TRBJ2-5; 11 positions agree with TRBD2. The chain's CDR3 is CASNGLAGGAQYF. For the CDR3, the DNA is TGTGCCAGCAATGGACTAGCGGGTGGAGCCCAGTACTTC.